This TCR beta chain was sequenced for a study of read filtering for tumor transcriptome and immune sequencing. Study-wide background: Per sample, TCR-region reads ranged about 4 to 10.27 million by IR-seq, roughly 85 to 1,400 by RNA-seq. Study outcomes and limitations: RNA-seq captured clonotypes less deeply and reliably than IR-seq. This fraction held mixed bone marrow immune cells after CD138-negative sorting.

This library used approximately 370 ng RNA and molecular barcoded adaptors spanning alpha/delta and beta/gamma chains. TCRdb re-analysed the reads in MiXCR, keeping a single row per CDR3 protein. The sample has 100,000 to 150,000 distinct CDR3 sequences; roughly an eighth are singletons. This CDR3 spans 11 amino acids. Germline CDR1 DFQATT, CDR2 SNEGSKA (reference sequence). The ends were cut back, 0 bases at V and 9 bases at J, with 9 bases in the middle. This clonotype was recorded at least ten times. Its antigen is not known. Sequenced material: a population of CD138-negative cells sorted from bone marrow. The sequence was obtained from a donor over 35 with multiple myeloma. The rearrangement uses TRBV20-1 and TRBJ2-7; D unclear. For the CDR3, the DNA is TGCAGTGCTAGAGATCTAAGGGCGCAGTACTTC. This codes for CSARDLRAQYF.